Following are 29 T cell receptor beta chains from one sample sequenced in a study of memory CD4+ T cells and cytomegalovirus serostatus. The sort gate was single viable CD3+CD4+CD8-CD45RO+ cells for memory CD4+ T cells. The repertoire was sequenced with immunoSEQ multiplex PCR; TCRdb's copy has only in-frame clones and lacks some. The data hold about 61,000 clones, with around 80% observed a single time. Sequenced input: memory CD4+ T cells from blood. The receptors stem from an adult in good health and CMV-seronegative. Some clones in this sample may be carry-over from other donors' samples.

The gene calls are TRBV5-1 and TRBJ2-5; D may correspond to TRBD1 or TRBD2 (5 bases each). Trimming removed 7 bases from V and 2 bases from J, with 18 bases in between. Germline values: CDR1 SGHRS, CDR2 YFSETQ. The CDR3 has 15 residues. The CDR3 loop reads CASAAGSPNQETQYF. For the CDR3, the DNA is TGCGCCAGCGCGGCAGGGAGTCCGAATCAAGAGACCCAGTACTTC.

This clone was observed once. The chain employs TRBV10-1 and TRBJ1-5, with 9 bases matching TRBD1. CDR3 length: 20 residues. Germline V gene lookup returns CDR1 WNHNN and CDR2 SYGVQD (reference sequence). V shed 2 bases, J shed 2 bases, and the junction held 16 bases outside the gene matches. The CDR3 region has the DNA TGCGCCAGCAGTGAGCGGAGGACAGGGGCCGGGGGATATGGCAATCAGCCCCAGCATTTT. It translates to CASSERRTGAGGYGNQPQHF.

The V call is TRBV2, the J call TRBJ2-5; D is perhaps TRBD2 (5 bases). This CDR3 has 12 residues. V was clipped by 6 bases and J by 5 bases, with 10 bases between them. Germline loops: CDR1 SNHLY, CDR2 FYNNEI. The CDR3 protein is CASRRVGETQYF. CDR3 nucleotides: TGTGCCAGCAGGCGGGTAGGGGAGACCCAGTACTTC.

CDR3 sequence: CASSLIGGGQSPLHF. The DNA for the CDR3 is TGTGCCAGCAGCTTGATCGGAGGGGGCCAATCACCCCTCCACTTT. V is TRBV5-6 and J is TRBJ1-6; 7 bases map to TRBD1. Germline CDR1 is SGHDT and CDR2 is YYEEEE. V was clipped by 1 base and J by 10 bases; unmatched bases: 8. The CDR3 is 15 amino acids.

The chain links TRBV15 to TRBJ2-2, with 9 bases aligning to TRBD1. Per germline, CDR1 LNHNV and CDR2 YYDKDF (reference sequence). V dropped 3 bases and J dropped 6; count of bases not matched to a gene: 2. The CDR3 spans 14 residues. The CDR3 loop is CATSSRTGAGELFF. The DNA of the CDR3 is TGTGCCACCAGCAGCCGGACAGGGGCCGGGGAGCTGTTTTTT.

The CDR3 DNA reads TGCGCCAGCAGCTTTAGGGCCGGGTCACCCTACGAGCAGTACTTC. Amino acids: CASSFRAGSPYEQYF. The chain is built from TRBV5-1 and TRBJ2-7, with no clear D. CDR3 length: 15 amino acids. Germline CDR1 reads SGHRS; CDR2 reads YFSETQ. V lost 2 bases and J 2 bases, leaving 14 bases between the germline ends.

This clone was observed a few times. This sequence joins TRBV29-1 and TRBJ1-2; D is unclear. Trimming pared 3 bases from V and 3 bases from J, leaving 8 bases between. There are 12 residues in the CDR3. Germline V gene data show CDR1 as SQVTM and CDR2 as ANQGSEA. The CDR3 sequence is CSVELGDYGYTF. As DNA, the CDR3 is TGCAGCGTTGAGCTCGGGGACTATGGCTACACCTTC.

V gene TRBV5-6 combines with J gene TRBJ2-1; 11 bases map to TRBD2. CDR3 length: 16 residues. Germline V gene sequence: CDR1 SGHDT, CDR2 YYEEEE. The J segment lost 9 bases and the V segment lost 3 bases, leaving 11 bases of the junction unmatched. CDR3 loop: CASSYPSGTSGGEQFF. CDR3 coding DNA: TGTGCCAGCAGCTACCCTTCCGGGACTAGCGGTGGTGAGCAGTTCTTC.

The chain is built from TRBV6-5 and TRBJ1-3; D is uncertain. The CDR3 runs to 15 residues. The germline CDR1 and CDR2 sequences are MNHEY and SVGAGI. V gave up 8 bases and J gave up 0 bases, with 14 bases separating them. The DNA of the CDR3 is TGTGCCAGCCACCCCACGGGAACCTCTGGAAACACCATATATTTT. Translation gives CASHPTGTSGNTIYF.

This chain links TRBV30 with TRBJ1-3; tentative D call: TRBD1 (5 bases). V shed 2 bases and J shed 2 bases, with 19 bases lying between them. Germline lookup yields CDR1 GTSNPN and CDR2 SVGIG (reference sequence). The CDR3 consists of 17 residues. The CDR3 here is CAWSTGSGGVAGNTIYF. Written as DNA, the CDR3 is TGTGCCTGGAGTACCGGTTCTGGAGGGGTCGCTGGAAACACCATATATTTT.

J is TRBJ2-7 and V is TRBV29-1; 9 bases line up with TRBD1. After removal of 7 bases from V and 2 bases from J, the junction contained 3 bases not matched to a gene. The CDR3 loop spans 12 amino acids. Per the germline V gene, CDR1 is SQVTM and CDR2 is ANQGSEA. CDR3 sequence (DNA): TGCAGCGCCGGACAGGGGACCTACGAGCAGTACTTC. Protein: CSAGQGTYEQYF.

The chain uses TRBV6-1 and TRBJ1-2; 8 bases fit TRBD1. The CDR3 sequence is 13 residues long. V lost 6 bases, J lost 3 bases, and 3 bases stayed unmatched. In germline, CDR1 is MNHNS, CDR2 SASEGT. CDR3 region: CASRLTGDYGYTF. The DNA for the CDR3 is TGTGCCAGCAGGTTGACAGGGGACTATGGCTACACCTTC.

The CDR3 sequence is CASSLMGGNTGELFF. The CDR3 DNA sequence: TGTGCCAGCAGTTTAATGGGGGGGAACACCGGGGAGCTGTTTTTT. This chain joins TRBV28 and TRBJ2-2; tentatively, D is TRBD2 (6 bases). The CDR3 is 15 amino acids. The V gene's germline CDR1 is MDHEN and CDR2 SYDVKM. Between the trimmed V and J ends, which lost 2 bases and 1 base, there was a span of 8 bases.

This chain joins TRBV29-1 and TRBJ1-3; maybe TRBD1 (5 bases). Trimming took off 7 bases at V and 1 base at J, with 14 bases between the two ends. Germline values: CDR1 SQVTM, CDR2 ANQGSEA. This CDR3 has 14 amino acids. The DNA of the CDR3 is TGCAGCGCCCGAGGGCAGGGATCTGGAAACACCATATATTTT. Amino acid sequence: CSARGQGSGNTIYF. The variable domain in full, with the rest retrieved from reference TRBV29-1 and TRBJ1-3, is SAVISQKPSRDICQRGTSLTIQCQVDSQVTMMFWYRQQPGQSLTLIATANQGSEATYESGFVIDKFPISRPNLTFSTLTVSNMSPEDSSIYLCSARGQGSGNTIYFGEGSWLTVV.

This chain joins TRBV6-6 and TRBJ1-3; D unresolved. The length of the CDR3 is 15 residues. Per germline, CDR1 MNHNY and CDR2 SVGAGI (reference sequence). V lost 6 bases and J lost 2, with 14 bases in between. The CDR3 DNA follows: TGTGCCAGCAGCCCCCACGTTTCCCCTGGAAACACCATATATTTT. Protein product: CASSPHVSPGNTIYF.

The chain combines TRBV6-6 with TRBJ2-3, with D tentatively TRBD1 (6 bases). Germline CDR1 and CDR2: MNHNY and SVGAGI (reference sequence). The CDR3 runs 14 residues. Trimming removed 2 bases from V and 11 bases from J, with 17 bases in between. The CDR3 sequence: CASSYDRYEARQYF. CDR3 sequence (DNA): TGTGCCAGCAGTTACGACAGGTATGAGGCCAGGCAGTATTTT.

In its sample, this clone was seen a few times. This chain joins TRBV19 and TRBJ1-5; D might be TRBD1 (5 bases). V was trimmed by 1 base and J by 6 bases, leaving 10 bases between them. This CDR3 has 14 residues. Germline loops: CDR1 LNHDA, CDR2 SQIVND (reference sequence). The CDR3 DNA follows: TGTGCCAGTAGTATAGCAGGGTCCAGTCAGCCCCAGCATTTT. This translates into CASSIAGSSQPQHF.

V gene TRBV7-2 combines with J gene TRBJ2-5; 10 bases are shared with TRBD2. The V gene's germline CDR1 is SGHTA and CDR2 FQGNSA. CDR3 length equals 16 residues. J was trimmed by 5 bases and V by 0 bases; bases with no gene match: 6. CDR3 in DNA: TGTGCCAGCAGCTTAGCGCCTAGCGGGAGTGGGGAGACCCAGTACTTC. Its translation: CASSLAPSGSGETQYF.

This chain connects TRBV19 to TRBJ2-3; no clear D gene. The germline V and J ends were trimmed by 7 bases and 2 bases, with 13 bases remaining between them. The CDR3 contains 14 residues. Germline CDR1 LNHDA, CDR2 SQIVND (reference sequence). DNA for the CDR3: TGTGCCAGTAAGGTGGGCAGAACCACAGATACGCAGTATTTT. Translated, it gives CASKVGRTTDTQYF.

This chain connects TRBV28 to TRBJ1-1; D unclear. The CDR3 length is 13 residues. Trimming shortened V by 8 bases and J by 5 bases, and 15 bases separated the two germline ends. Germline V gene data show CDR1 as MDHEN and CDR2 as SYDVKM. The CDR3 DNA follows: TGTGCCAGCGTGGCAAGCTCCTTAACTGAAGCTTTCTTT. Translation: CASVASSLTEAFF.

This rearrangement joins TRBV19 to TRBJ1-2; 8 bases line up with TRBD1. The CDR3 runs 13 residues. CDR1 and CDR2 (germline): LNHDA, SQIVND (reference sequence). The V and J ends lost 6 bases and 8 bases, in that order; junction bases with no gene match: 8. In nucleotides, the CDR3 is TGTGCCAGTAGCTCGGGACAGGTCAGGGGCTACACCTTC. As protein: CASSSGQVRGYTF.

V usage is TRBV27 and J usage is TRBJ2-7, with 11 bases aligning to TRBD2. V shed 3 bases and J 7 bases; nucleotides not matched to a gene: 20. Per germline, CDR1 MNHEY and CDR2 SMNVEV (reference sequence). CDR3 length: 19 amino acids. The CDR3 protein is CASSLAGALAGASRREQYF. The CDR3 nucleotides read TGTGCCAGCAGTTTGGCAGGAGCACTAGCGGGAGCCTCTAGGAGGGAGCAGTACTTC.

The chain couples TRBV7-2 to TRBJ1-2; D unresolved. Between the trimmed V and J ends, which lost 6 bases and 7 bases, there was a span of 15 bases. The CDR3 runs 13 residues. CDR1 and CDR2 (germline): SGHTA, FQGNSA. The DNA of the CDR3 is TGTGCCAGCAGTAGATTGACAACCGGTGGCTACACCTTC. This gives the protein CASSRLTTGGYTF.

The CDR3 loop is CASSPGWSTSGNTIYF. CDR3 nucleotides: TGTGCCAGCAGTCCGGGGTGGTCGACCTCTGGAAACACCATATATTTT. This chain connects TRBV27 to TRBJ1-3; D unclear. The CDR3 runs 16 residues. V was shortened by 5 bases and J by 0 bases, with 14 bases between the two germline ends. Germline assignment: CDR1 MNHEY and CDR2 SMNVEV (reference sequence).

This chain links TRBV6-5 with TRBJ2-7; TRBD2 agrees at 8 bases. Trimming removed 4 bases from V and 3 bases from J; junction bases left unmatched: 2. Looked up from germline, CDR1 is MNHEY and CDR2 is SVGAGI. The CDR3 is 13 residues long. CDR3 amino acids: CASSSGTSYEQYF. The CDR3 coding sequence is TGTGCCAGCAGTTCCGGGACTAGCTACGAGCAGTACTTC.

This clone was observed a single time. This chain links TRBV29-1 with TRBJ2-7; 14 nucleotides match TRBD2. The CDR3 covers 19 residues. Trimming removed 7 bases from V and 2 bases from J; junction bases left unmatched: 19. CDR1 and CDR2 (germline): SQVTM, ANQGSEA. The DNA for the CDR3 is TGCAGCGCACCAGGTGGGACTAGCGGGAGCGTGGTCGTCCCCTACGAGCAGTACTTC. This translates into CSAPGGTSGSVVVPYEQYF.

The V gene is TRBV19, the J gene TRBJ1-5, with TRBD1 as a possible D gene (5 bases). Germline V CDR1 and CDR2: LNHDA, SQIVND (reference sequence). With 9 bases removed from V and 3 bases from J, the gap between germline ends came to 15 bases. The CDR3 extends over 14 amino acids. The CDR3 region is CASNRGAHNQPQHF. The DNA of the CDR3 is TGTGCCAGCAATCGCGGGGCTCACAATCAGCCCCAGCATTTT.

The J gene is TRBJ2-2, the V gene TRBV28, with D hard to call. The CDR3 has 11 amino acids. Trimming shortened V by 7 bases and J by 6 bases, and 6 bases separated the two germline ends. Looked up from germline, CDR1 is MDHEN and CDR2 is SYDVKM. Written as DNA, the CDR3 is TGTGCCAGCATTAGGGCCGGGGAGCTGTTTTTT. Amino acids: CASIRAGELFF.

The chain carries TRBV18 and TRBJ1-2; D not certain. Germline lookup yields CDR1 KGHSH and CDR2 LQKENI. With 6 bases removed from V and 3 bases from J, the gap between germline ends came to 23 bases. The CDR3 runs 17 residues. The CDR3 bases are TGTGCCAGCTCCACTAACCTTCCGGGAGCGTGGGACTATGGCTACACCTTC. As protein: CASSTNLPGAWDYGYTF.